This TCR beta chain was obtained from a study of cytomegalovirus exposure and HLA in healthy donors. Study-wide background: From HLA-typed donors, an early data release held tens of millions of unique TCRs.

Study-wide results and caveats: CMV serostatus was the sole immune exposure data available. In vitro, a few CMV-associated chains proved specific for CMV antigens. Versus the approximately 700-donor mean, an Asian-associated ancestry cluster reportedly showed fewer N-insertions in a later analysis.

This clone was picked up one time. What it binds is not known. With 60 Vbeta and 13 Jbeta primers, the PCR was carried out. TCRdb keeps only in-frame clones here, not all; method: immunoSEQ multiplex PCR. The sample has 100,000 to 140,000 clones; 70% to 85% are singletons. CDR1 is LNHDA, CDR2 SQIVND, per germline (reference sequence). Between the trimmed V and J ends, which lost 9 bases and 10 bases, there was a span of 15 bases. The CDR3 is made up of 11 amino acids. The chain carries TRBV19 and TRBJ1-1; TRBD1 is a possible D gene (6 bases). Sequenced: PBMCs. This TCR was recovered from a male donor in good health and CMV-seronegative. This CDR3 reads CASSYRERAFF. DNA for the CDR3: TGTGCCAGCTCATACAGGGAAAGAGCTTTCTTT.